This T cell receptor (beta chain) is from a study of blood T cell repertoires in COVID-19. As for the study in general: The cDNA or gDNA used as material had been derived from T cells, B-cell-depleted T cells, or PBMCs.

Measured with immunoSEQ multiplex PCR; TCRdb has only the in-frame clones, and not every one. The sample consists of 200,000 to 250,000 clones, approximately 80% of them appearing once. Germline assignment: CDR1 SGHAT and CDR2 FQNNGV. CDR3 length: 16 residues. The J segment lost 5 bases and the V segment lost 4 bases, leaving 9 bases of the junction unmatched. This receptor was identified in a woman of 80 years or more with active or convalescent COVID-19. Sequencing was performed on peripheral blood. This chain connects TRBV11-2 to TRBJ2-1; the match to TRBD2 covers 9 bases. The CDR3 nucleotides read TGTGCCAGCAGCTCCAGGCGGGCTAGCGGGGACAATGAGCAGTTCTTC. Amino acid sequence: CASSSRRASGDNEQFF.